This record looks at one TCR beta chain sequence and its context. What it binds is not known. Other nucleotide sequences in the sample specify the same CDR3. CDR1 and CDR2 from the germline V gene are SGDLS and YYNGEE. The CDR3 extends over 14 amino acids. Trimming removed 2 bases from V and 1 base from J, with 6 bases in between. These data belong to a study of cytomegalovirus exposure and HLA in healthy donors. Points from the study as a whole: A later analysis reported that several of the most significant clusters appeared to be linked to common viral pathogens, among them Epstein-Barr virus. Among TCR beta chains of equal frequency, HLA-associated ones were more clonally expanded in a later analysis.

PCR was performed using 60 Vbeta and 13 Jbeta primers. The table came from immunoSEQ multiplex PCR; TCRdb's copy has only in-frame clones and leaves some out. The profile shows roughly 250,000 clones, about four fifths of them singletons. The chain has TRBV9 and TRBJ1-4; tentatively, D is TRBD1 (5 bases). The TCR originated in a woman aged 40 to 55 in good health and CMV-seropositive. Sequenced sample: PBMCs. CDR3 sequence: CASSVGGTNEKLFF. The DNA of the CDR3 is TGTGCCAGCAGCGTCGGGGGAACTAATGAAAAACTGTTTTTT.